Below are 27 T cell receptor beta chains sequenced from a single sample in a study of CD8+ T cells in alopecia areata. In each case, RNA was isolated and then reverse transcribed into cDNA as the sequencing template. The data were produced by immunoSEQ multiplex PCR, yet TCRdb's version contains in-frame clones alone and is incomplete. The table records 150,000 to 250,000 clones, 58% of them present only once. Treatment specified: oral pan-JAK inhibitor, 5-10 mg twice daily. The sample in question was CD4+ T cells sorted from blood, obtained at week 24, from a patient treated with tofacitinib. These TCRs come from a human donor with alopecia areata.

J is TRBJ1-2 and V is TRBV7-2, with TRBD1 as a possible D gene (5 bases). Germline V lookup: CDR1 SGHTA, CDR2 FQGNSA. V was clipped by 4 bases and J by 4 bases, with 19 bases between them. This CDR3 is built from 16 residues. CDR3 residues: CASSSRFGGESYGYTF. CDR3 sequence (DNA): TGTGCCAGCAGCTCCCGCTTCGGGGGGGAGAGCTATGGCTACACCTTC.

This clone was recorded only once. CDR3 nucleotide sequence: TGTGCCAGCAGAAACAGCGATTGGGAAGAGACCCAGTACTTC. Translating gives CASRNSDWEETQYF. This sequence joins TRBV27 and TRBJ2-5; D is unresolved. The germline V gene has CDR1 MNHEY and CDR2 SMNVEV (reference sequence). The CDR3 sequence is 14 residues long. Trimming stripped 6 bases from V and 3 bases from J, with 14 bases between.

This clone was counted between two and nine times. The J gene is TRBJ2-1, the V gene TRBV18; 9 bases line up with TRBD1. Germline-derived CDR1 and CDR2 are KGHSH and LQKENI. J was trimmed by 5 bases and V by 3 bases; bases with no gene match: 8. The CDR3 spans 16 residues. CDR3 bases: TGTGCCAGCTCACCTAAAAGCCGGGACAGGGACAATGAGCAGTTCTTC. It translates to CASSPKSRDRDNEQFF. Full variable domain (outside the CDR3, taken from reference TRBV18 and TRBJ2-1): NAGVMQNPRHLVRRRGQEARLRCSPMKGHSHVYWYRQLPEEGLKFMVYLQKENIIDESGMPKERFSAEFPKEGPSILRIQQVVRGDSAAYFCASSPKSRDRDNEQFFGPGTRLTVL.

The CDR3 loop is CASSLVAGTDEQYF. Written as DNA, the CDR3 is TGTGCCAGCAGCTTAGTCGCGGGGACTGACGAGCAGTACTTC. The rearrangement links TRBV11-2 to TRBJ2-7; D is perhaps TRBD2 (6 bases). Germline CDR1 is SGHAT and CDR2 is FQNNGV. Between the trimmed V and J ends, which lost 1 base and 5 bases, there was a span of 12 bases. CDR3 length: 14 residues.

CDR3 coding DNA: TGCGCCAGCAGCCGGAATCGGGACGGGACCTACGAGCAGTACTTC. It encodes CASSRNRDGTYEQYF. The genes are TRBV4-1 and TRBJ2-7; D may be TRBD1 or TRBD2 (5 bases each). The CDR3 sequence is 15 residues long. CDR1 and CDR2 from the germline V gene are MGHRA and YSYEKL. The V gene lost 4 bases and the J gene lost 2 bases, with 15 bases spanning the gap.

V is TRBV2 and J is TRBJ2-1, with 8 bases lining up with TRBD2. The CDR3 consists of 14 residues. Germline V CDR1 and CDR2: SNHLY, FYNNEI. V gave up 3 bases and J gave up 9 bases; unmatched junction bases: 7. CDR3 protein: CASSEVGGASEQFF. CDR3 DNA sequence: TGTGCCAGCAGTGAGGTCGGGGGGGCCAGTGAGCAGTTCTTC.

The rearrangement links TRBV13 to TRBJ1-4, with D uncertain. V gave up 2 bases and J gave up 0 bases, with 19 bases separating them. Germline CDR1 PRHDT, CDR2 FYEKMQ (reference sequence). This CDR3 has 19 amino acids. CDR3 in DNA: TGTGCCAGCAGCTTAAAGGGCCCCGTTGATTATACAACTAATGAAAAACTGTTTTTT. This encodes CASSLKGPVDYTTNEKLFF.

This clone has more than one count but fewer than ten. The rearrangement joins TRBV10-2 to TRBJ2-1; possible D gene TRBD2, 7 bases. V was clipped by 0 bases and J by 9 bases, with 12 bases between them. Germline CDR1 reads WSHSY; CDR2 reads SAAADI. The CDR3 is 14 residues long. The CDR3 protein is CASSESGGGPEQFF. The CDR3 DNA reads as TGCGCCAGCAGTGAGTCTGGGGGGGGCCCTGAGCAGTTCTTC.

The chain uses TRBV5-4 and TRBJ1-1, with D possibly matching TRBD1 (6 bases). Trimming removed 5 bases from V and 0 bases from J, with 20 bases in between. The length of the CDR3 is 17 residues. Germline lookup yields CDR1 SGHNT and CDR2 YYREEE (reference sequence). In DNA, the CDR3 is TGTGCCAGCAGTAAGGAACAGGGCGCGGGAATGAACACTGAAGCTTTCTTT. This sequence encodes CASSKEQGAGMNTEAFF.

This clone was picked up a small number of times. As DNA, the CDR3 is TGCAGCGTCCTAGTCAGGGGGTCCTCCTACGAGCAGTACTTC. Translation gives CSVLVRGSSYEQYF. The chain joins TRBV29-1 to TRBJ2-7; 7 bases agree with TRBD1. Germline trimming cut 6 bases from V and 0 bases from J; bases unmatched to any gene: 8. The CDR3 runs 14 residues. Per the germline V gene, CDR1 is SQVTM and CDR2 is ANQGSEA.

This clone was found a few times. V and J are TRBV28 and TRBJ1-2; 10 positions agree with TRBD1. There are 12 residues in the CDR3. V gave up 6 bases and J gave up 6 bases; unmatched junction bases: 1. Germline V gene sequence: CDR1 MDHEN, CDR2 SYDVKM. The CDR3 spells CASRGQGNGYTF. CDR3 bases: TGTGCCAGCAGGGGACAGGGGAATGGCTACACCTTC.

Only a few counts were recorded for this clone. At the DNA level, this CDR3 is encoded by other sequences in the same sample as well. The V gene is TRBV29-1, the J gene TRBJ1-2; 7 bases agree with TRBD1. Germline loops: CDR1 SQVTM, CDR2 ANQGSEA. Trimming at V came to 7 bases and at J to 4 bases, leaving 6 bases not matched to a gene. This CDR3 comprises 12 residues. This CDR3 reads CSARDRGYGYTF. For the CDR3, the DNA is TGCAGCGCCAGGGACAGAGGCTATGGCTACACCTTC.

The chain links TRBV18 to TRBJ1-1; 11 positions match TRBD1. Germline values: CDR1 KGHSH, CDR2 LQKENI. The CDR3 covers 17 residues. Unmatched junction bases numbered 11, after V lost 4 bases and J lost 4 bases. The CDR3 nucleotides read TGTGCCAGCTCACAGTCCGGGACAGGGGGAACGGGCACTGAAGCTTTCTTT. Translating gives CASSQSGTGGTGTEAFF.

The chain has TRBV29-1 and TRBJ2-5; 7 bases are shared with TRBD1. V dropped 7 bases and J dropped 1; count of bases not matched to a gene: 3. Germline loops: CDR1 SQVTM, CDR2 ANQGSEA. The CDR3 length is 12 residues. The DNA for the CDR3 is TGCAGCGCCAGGGGGTTCCAAGAGACCCAGTACTTC. This gives the protein CSARGFQETQYF.

The rearrangement links TRBV7-2 to TRBJ2-1; tentatively, D is TRBD2 (6 bases). Trimming shortened V by 2 bases and J by 8 bases, and 16 bases separated the two germline ends. CDR1 is SGHTA, CDR2 FQGNSA, per germline. The CDR3 runs 15 residues. CDR3 loop: CASSLFGGAVDEQFF. The CDR3 DNA reads TGTGCCAGCAGCTTATTTGGCGGGGCGGTTGATGAGCAGTTCTTC.

This chain joins TRBV6-6 and TRBJ2-3; no firm D call. The CDR3 is made up of 12 amino acids. Germline-derived CDR1 and CDR2 are MNHNY and SVGAGI (reference sequence). Trimming stripped 7 bases from V and 0 bases from J, with 5 bases between. The CDR3 spells CASTASTDTQYF. CDR3 DNA sequence: TGTGCCAGCACGGCAAGCACAGATACGCAGTATTTT.

The gene calls are TRBV7-8 and TRBJ2-3, with D tentatively TRBD1 or TRBD2 (5 bases each). CDR3 length: 16 residues. Germline V lookup: CDR1 SGHVS, CDR2 FQNEAQ. V lost 1 base and J 2 bases, leaving 13 bases between the germline ends. The CDR3 loop reads CASSLGFGTLTDTQYF. The CDR3 region has the DNA TGTGCCAGCAGCTTAGGATTCGGGACCCTCACAGATACGCAGTATTTT.

The chain is built from TRBV7-9 and TRBJ2-7; no clear D gene. V was cut by 5 bases and J by 4 bases, with 15 bases left in between. CDR1 SEHNR and CDR2 FQNEAQ come from the germline V gene (reference sequence). CDR3 size: 14 residues. CDR3 region: CASSPSSGRYEQYF. The CDR3 coding sequence is TGTGCCAGCAGCCCCAGCTCAGGACGATACGAGCAGTACTTC.

CDR3 nucleotide sequence: TGTGCCAGCAGCGATGCGGACAGGGGGAAGGTCTACGAGCAGTACTTC. The encoded protein is CASSDADRGKVYEQYF. The rearrangement links TRBV7-2 to TRBJ2-7; 10 nucleotides align to TRBD1. Germline CDR1 is SGHTA and CDR2 is FQGNSA. V dropped 5 bases and J dropped 3; count of bases not matched to a gene: 10. This CDR3 has 16 amino acids.

This clone has a single count. The chain joins TRBV4-3 to TRBJ2-3; D may correspond to TRBD1 or TRBD2 (5 bases each). This CDR3 is built from 16 residues. CDR1 and CDR2 (germline): LGHNA, YSLEER. V lost 0 bases and J lost 1, with 11 bases in between. The CDR3 reads CASSQDPGRGTDTQYF. CDR3 nucleotides: TGCGCCAGCAGCCAAGATCCGGGGCGCGGCACAGATACGCAGTATTTT.

The chain couples TRBV28 to TRBJ2-1, with 12 bases aligning to TRBD2. The CDR3 runs 15 residues. J was trimmed by 7 bases and V by 6 bases; bases with no gene match: 7. Per germline, CDR1 MDHEN and CDR2 SYDVKM. CDR3 nucleotides: TGTGCCAGCAGGCCAGTAGGGACTAGCGGGAATGAGCAGTTCTTC. This translates into CASRPVGTSGNEQFF.

J is TRBJ1-5 and V is TRBV29-1; D gene uncertain. There are 15 residues in the CDR3. V was shortened by 6 bases and J by 2 bases, with 17 bases between the two germline ends. Germline V CDR1 and CDR2: SQVTM, ANQGSEA. The CDR3 DNA reads TGCAGCGTATCCGACGGACTCCTTGGCAATCAGCCCCAGCATTTT. It translates to CSVSDGLLGNQPQHF.

This chain joins TRBV27 and TRBJ1-2; 7 bases line up with TRBD1. The CDR3 length is 13 residues. With 8 bases clipped from V and 4 bases from J, the junction kept 7 bases outside the gene matches. Per the germline V gene, CDR1 is MNHEY and CDR2 is SMNVEV (reference sequence). CDR3 region: CASRLTGTYGYTF. CDR3 nucleotide sequence: TGTGCCAGCCGTCTGACAGGGACCTATGGCTACACCTTC.

In DNA, the CDR3 is TGTGCCAGCAGCCCACCGGGCCCCGAAGCAGATACGCAGTATTTT. Its protein product is CASSPPGPEADTQYF. The chain carries TRBV4-2 and TRBJ2-3, with no clear D. V dropped 4 bases and J dropped 4 bases, with 15 bases sitting between them. The CDR3 is made up of 15 amino acids. Germline V gene sequence: CDR1 LGHNA, CDR2 YNFKEQ.

The chain employs TRBV25-1 and TRBJ1-2; D gene ambiguous. The germline V gene encodes CDR1 MGHDK and CDR2 SYGVNS. V was clipped by 1 base and J by 3 bases, with 6 bases between them. The CDR3 contains 13 residues. In DNA, the CDR3 is TGTGCCAGCAGTGAATTATTGGACTATGGCTACACCTTC. It translates to CASSELLDYGYTF.

CDR3 coding DNA: TGTGCCAGCAGTGAACAGGGCGTCGGAATGAACACTGAAGCTTTCTTT. This encodes CASSEQGVGMNTEAFF. The J gene is TRBJ1-1, the V gene TRBV2, with D possibly TRBD1 on 5 matching bases. In germline, CDR1 is SNHLY, CDR2 FYNNEI. The CDR3 is 16 amino acids. The V and J ends lost 2 bases and 0 bases respectively, with 13 bases between them.

V and J are TRBV11-2 and TRBJ2-4; unclear D gene. The CDR3 sequence is 15 residues long. The V end lost 3 bases, the J end lost 8 bases, and 17 bases lay between the germline ends. Germline CDR1 is SGHAT and CDR2 is FQNNGV. The CDR3: CASSLDPGGLDIQYF. In DNA, the CDR3 is TGTGCCAGCAGCTTGGATCCGGGCGGTTTGGACATTCAGTACTTC.